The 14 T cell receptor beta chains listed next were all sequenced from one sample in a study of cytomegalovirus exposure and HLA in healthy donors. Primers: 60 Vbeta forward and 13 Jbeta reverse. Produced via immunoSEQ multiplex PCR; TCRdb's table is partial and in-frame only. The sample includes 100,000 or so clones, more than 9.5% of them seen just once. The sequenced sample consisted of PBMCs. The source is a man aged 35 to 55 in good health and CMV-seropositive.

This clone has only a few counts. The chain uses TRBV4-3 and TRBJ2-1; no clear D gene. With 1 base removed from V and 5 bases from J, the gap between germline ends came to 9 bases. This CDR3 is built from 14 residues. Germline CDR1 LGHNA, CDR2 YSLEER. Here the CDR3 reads CASSQVASNNEQFF. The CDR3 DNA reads TGCGCCAGCAGCCAAGTGGCTTCCAACAATGAGCAGTTCTTC.

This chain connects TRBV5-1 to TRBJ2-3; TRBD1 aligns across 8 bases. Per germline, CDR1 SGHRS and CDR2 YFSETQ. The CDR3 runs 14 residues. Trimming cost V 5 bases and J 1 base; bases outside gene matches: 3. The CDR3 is CASSKGQGTDTQYF. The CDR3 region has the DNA TGCGCCAGCAGTAAGGGACAGGGCACAGATACGCAGTATTTT.

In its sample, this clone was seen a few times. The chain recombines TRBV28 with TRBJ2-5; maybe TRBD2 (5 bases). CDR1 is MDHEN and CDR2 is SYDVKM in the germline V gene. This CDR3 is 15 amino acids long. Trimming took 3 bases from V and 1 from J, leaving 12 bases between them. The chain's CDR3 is CASSLWTSGQETQYF. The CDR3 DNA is TGTGCCAGCAGTTTGTGGACTTCGGGCCAAGAGACCCAGTACTTC.

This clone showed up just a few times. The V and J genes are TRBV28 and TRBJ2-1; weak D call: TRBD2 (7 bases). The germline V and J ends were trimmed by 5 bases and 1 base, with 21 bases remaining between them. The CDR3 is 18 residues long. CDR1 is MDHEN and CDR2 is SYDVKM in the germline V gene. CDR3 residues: CASSLLGGRALSYNEQFF. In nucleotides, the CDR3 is TGTGCCAGCAGTCTCCTAGGGGGGAGGGCACTTTCCTACAATGAGCAGTTCTTC. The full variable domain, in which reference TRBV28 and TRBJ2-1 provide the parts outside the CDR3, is DVKVTQSSRYLVKRTGEKVFLECVQDMDHENMFWYRQDPGLGLRLIYFSYDVKMKEKGDIPEGYSVSREKKERFSLILESASTNQTSMYLCASSLLGGRALSYNEQFFGPGTRLTVL.

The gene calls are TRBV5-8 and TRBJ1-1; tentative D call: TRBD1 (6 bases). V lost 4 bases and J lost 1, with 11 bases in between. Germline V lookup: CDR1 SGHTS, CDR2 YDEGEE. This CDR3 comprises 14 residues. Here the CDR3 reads CASSPGTPNTEAFF. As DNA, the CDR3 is TGTGCCAGCAGCCCCGGGACACCGAACACTGAAGCTTTCTTT.

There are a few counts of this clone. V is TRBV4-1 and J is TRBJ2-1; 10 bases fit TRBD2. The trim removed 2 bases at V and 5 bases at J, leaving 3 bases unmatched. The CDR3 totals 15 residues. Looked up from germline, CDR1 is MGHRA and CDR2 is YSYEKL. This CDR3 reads CASSQLAGAHNEQFF. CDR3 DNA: TGCGCCAGCAGCCAACTAGCGGGAGCCCACAATGAGCAGTTCTTC.

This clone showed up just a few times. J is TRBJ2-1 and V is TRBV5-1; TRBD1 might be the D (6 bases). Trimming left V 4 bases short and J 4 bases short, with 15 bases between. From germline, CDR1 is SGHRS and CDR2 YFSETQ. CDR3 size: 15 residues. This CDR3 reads CASSPEIGQYNEQFF. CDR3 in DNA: TGCGCCAGCAGCCCGGAAATTGGACAGTACAATGAGCAGTTCTTC.

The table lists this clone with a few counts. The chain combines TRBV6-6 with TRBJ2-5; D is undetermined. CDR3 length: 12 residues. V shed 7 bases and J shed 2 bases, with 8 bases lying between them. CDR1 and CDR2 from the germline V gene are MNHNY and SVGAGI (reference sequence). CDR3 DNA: TGTGCCAGCACAGCACAGCAAGAGACCCAGTACTTC. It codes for CASTAQQETQYF.

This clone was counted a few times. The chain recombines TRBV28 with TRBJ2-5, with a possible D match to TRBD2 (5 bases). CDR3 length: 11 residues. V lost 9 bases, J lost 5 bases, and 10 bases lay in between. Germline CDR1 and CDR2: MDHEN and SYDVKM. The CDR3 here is CASWRGETQYF. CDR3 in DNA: TGTGCCAGTTGGAGAGGGGAGACCCAGTACTTC.

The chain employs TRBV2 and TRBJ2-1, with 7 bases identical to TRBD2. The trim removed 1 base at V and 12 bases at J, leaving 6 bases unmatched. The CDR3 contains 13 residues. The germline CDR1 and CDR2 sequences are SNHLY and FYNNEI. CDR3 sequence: CASSEGGGSWQFF. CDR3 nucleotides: TGTGCCAGCAGTGAAGGGGGGGGAAGTTGGCAGTTCTTC.

The CDR3 bases are TGTGCCAGCAGCCCCGCGGGGAGCGGGAGGTCCTACGAGCAGTACTTC. Its translation: CASSPAGSGRSYEQYF. The chain combines TRBV11-2 with TRBJ2-7, with 9 bases identical to TRBD2. This CDR3 is built from 16 residues. Per germline, CDR1 SGHAT and CDR2 FQNNGV. V trimming: 5 bases; J trimming: 1 base; junction bases outside the gene matches: 9.

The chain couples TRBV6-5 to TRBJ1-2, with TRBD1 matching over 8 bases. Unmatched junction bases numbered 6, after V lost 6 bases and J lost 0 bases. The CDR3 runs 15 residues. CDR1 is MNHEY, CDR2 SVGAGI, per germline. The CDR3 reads CASRGTGATNYGYTF. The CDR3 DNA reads TGTGCCAGCAGGGGGACAGGCGCCACTAACTATGGCTACACCTTC.

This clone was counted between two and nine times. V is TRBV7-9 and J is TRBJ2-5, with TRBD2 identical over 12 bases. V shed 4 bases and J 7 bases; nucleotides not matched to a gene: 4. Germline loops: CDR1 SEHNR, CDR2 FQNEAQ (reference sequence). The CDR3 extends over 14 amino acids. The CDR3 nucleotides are TGTGCCAGCAGCTCGACTAGCGGGGGAGCGACCCAGTACTTC. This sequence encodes CASSSTSGGATQYF.

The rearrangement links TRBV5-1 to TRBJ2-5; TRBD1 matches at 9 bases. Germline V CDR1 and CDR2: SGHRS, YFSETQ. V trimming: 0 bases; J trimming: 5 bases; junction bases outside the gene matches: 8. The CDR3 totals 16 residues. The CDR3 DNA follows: TGCGCCAGCAGCTTGGAAGGGACAGGGCGAGTGGAGACCCAGTACTTC. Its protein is CASSLEGTGRVETQYF.